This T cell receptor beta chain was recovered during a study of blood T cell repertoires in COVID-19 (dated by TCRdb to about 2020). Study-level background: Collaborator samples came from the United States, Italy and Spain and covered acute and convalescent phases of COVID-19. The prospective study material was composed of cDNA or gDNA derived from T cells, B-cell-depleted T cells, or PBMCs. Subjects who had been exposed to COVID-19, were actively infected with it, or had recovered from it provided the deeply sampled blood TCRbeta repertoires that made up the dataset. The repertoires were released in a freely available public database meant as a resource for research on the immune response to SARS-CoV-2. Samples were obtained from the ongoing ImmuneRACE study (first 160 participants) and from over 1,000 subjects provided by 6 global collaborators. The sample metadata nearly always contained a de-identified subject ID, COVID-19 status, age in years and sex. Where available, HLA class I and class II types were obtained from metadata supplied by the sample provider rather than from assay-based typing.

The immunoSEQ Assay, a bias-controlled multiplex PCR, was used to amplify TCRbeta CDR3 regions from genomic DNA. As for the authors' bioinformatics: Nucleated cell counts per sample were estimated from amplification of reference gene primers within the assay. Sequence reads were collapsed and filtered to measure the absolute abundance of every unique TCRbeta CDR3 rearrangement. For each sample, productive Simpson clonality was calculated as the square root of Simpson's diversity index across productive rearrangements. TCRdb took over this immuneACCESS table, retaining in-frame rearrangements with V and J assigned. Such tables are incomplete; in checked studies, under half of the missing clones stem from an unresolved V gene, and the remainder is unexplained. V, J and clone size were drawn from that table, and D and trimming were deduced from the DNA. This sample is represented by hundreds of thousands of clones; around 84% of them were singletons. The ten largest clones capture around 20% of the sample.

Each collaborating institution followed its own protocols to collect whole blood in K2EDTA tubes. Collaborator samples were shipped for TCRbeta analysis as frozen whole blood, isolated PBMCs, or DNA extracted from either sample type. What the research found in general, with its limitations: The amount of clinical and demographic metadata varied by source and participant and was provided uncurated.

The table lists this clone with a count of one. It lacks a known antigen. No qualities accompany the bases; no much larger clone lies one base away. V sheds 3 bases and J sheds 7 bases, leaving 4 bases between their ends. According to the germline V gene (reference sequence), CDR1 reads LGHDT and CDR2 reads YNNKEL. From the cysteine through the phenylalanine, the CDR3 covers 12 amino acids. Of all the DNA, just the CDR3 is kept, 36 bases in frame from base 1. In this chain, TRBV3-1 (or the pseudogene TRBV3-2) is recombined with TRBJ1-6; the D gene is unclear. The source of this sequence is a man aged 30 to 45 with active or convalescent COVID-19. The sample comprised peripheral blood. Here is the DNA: TGTGCCAGCAGCCAGAGGAATTCACCCCTCCACTTT. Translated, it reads CASSQRNSPLHF.